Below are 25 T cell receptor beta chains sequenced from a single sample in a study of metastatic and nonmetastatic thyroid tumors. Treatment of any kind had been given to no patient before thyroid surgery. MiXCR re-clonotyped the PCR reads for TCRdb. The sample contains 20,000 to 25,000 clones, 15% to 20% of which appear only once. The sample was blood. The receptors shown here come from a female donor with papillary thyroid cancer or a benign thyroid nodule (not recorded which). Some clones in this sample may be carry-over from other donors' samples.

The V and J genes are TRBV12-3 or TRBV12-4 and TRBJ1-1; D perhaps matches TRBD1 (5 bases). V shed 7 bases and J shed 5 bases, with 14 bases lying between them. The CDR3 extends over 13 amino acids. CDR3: CASIPGGSTEAFF. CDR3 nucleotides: TGTGCCAGCATCCCCGGGGGGAGTACTGAAGCTTTCTTT.

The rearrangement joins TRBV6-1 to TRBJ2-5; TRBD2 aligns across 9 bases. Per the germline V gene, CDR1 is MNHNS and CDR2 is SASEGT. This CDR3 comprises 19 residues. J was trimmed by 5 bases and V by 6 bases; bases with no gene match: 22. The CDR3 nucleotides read TGTGCCAGCAGCCCCAAGGCTATCGGGGCGGCGGGGGGGGACGAGACCCAGTACTTC. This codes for CASSPKAIGAAGGDETQYF.

The CDR3 DNA follows: TGTGCCACCAGTGATCACGGGAGGGCCCCGACAGATACGCAGTATTTT. This encodes CATSDHGRAPTDTQYF. The rearrangement links TRBV24-1 to TRBJ2-3; 8 positions match TRBD2. The CDR3 contains 16 residues. V was clipped by 3 bases and J by 3 bases; unmatched bases: 7. Germline assignment: CDR1 KGHDR and CDR2 SFDVKD.

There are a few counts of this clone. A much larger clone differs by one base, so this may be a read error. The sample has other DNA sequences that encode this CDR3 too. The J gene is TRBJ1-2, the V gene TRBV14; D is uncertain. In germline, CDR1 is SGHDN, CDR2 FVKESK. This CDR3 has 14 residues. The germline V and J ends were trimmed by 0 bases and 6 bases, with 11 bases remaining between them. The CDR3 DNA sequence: TGTGCCAGCAGCCAAGAAGAGTCTGTTCATGGCTACACCTTC. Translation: CASSQEESVHGYTF.

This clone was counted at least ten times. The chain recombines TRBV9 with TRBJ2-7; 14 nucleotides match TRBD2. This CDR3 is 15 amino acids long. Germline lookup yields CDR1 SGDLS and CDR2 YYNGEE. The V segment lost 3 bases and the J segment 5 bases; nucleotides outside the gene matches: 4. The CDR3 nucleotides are TGTGCCAGCAGCGCAACGGGACTAGCGGGGGACGAGCAGTACTTC. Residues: CASSATGLAGDEQYF.

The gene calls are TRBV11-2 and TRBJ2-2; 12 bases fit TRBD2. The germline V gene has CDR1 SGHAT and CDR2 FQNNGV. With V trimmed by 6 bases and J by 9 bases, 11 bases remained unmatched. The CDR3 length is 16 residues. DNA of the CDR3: TGTGCCAGCAGATTGGGACTAGCGGGTCTAGTCTGGGAGCTGTTTTTT. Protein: CASRLGLAGLVWELFF.

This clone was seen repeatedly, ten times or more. In nucleotides, the CDR3 is TGCGCCAGCAGCCCTTATATAGCGGGGGACTACAATGAGCAGTTCTTC. It specifies CASSPYIAGDYNEQFF. This chain connects TRBV5-1 to TRBJ2-1; 9 nucleotides match TRBD2. The CDR3 contains 16 residues. Germline V gene sequence: CDR1 SGHRS, CDR2 YFSETQ. V trimming: 4 bases; J trimming: 3 bases; junction bases outside the gene matches: 8.

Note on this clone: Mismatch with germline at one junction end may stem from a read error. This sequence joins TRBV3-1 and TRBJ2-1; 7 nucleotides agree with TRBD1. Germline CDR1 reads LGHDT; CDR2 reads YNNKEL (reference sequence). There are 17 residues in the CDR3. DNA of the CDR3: TGTGCCAGCAGCCAAGCGGGTCGAGCAGGGGGTAGGAATGATCAGTTCTTC. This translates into CASSQAGRAGGRNDQFF.

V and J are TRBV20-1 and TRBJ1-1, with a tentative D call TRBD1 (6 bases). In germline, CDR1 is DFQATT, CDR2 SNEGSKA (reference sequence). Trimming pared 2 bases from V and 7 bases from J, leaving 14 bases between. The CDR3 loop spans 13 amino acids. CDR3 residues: CSARSWDTHEAFF. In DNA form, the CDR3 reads TGCAGTGCTAGATCTTGGGACACACATGAAGCTTTCTTT.

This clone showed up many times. The CDR3 DNA sequence: TGCAGTGCGTCTTACGGGACAAGCTCCTACAATGAGCAGTTCTTC. It specifies CSASYGTSSYNEQFF. The chain recombines TRBV20-1 with TRBJ2-1; a weak D match, TRBD1 (6 bases). The length of the CDR3 is 15 residues. Trimming took 6 bases from V and 0 from J, leaving 15 bases between them. Germline values: CDR1 DFQATT, CDR2 SNEGSKA (reference sequence).

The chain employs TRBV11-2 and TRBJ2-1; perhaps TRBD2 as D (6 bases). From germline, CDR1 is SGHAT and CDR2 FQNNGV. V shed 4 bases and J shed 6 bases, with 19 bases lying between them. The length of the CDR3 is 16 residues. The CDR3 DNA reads TGTGCCAGCAGCTCCTCTAGCGACGGAAGCCCCAATGAGCAGTTCTTC. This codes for CASSSSSDGSPNEQFF. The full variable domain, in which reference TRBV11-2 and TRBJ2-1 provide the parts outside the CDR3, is EAGVAQSPRYKIIEKRQSVAFWCNPISGHATLYWYQQILGQGPKLLIQFQNNGVVDDSQLPKDRFSAERLKGVDSTLKIQPAKLEDSAVYLCASSSSSDGSPNEQFFGPGTRLTVL.

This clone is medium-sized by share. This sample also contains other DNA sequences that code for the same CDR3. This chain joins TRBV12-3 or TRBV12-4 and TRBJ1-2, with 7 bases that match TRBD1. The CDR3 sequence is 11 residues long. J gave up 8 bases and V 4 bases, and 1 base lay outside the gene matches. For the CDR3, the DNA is TGTGCCAGCAGTTCCAGGGGGGGCTACACCTTC. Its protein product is CASSSRGGYTF.

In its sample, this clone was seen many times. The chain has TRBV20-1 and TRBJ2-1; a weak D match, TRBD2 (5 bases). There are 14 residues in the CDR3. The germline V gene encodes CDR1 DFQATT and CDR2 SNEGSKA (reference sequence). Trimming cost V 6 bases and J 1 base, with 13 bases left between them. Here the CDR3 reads CSARPWRSYNEQFF. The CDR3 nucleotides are TGCAGTGCCAGACCTTGGAGGTCCTACAATGAGCAGTTCTTC.

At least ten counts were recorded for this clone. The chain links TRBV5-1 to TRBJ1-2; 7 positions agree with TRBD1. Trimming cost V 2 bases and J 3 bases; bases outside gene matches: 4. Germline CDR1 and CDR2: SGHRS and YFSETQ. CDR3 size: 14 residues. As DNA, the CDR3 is TGCGCCAGCAGCTTAGGGGGCGGTGACTATGGCTACACCTTC. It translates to CASSLGGGDYGYTF.

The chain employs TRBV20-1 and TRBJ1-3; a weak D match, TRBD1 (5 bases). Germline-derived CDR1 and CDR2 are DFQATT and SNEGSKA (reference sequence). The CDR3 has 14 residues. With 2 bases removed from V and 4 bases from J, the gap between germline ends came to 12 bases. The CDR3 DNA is TGCAGTGCTAGAACGGGAAAGGGGGGAAACACCATATATTTT. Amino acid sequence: CSARTGKGGNTIYF.

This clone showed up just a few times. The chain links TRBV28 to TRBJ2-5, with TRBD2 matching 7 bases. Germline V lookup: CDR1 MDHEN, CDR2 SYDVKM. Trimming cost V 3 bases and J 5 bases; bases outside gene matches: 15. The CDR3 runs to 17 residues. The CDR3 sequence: CASSLRTGLGGGETQYF. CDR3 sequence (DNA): TGTGCCAGCAGTTTGAGAACCGGCCTCGGGGGAGGGGAGACCCAGTACTTC.

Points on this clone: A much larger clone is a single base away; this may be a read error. DNA of the CDR3: TGCGCCAGCAGCTTGGGTACCTACAGAACCCAAGAGAGCCAGTACTTC. Translated: CASSLGTYRTQESQYF. The chain is built from TRBV5-1 and TRBJ2-5, with unresolved D. CDR1 is SGHRS, CDR2 YFSETQ, per germline. This CDR3 is built from 16 residues.

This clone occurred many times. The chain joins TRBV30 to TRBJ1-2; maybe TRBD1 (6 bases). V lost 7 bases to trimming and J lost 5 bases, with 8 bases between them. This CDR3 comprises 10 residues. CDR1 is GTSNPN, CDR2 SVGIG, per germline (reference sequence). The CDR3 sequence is CASRGYGYTF. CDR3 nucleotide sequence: TGTGCCTCAAGGGGGTATGGCTACACCTTC.

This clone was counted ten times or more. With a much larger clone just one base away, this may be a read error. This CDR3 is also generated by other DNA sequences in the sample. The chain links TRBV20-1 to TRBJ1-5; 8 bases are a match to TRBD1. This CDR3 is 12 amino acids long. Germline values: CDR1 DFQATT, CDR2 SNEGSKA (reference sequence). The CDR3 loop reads CSPGQANQPQHF. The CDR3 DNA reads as TGCAGCCCGGGACAGGCGAATCAGCCCCAACATTTT.

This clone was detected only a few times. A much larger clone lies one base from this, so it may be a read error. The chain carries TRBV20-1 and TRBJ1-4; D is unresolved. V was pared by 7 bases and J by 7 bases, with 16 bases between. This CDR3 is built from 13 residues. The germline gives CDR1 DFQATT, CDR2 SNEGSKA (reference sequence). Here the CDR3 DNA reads TGCAGTGTTCAGTCAAGCAACGGTGAAAAACTGTTTTTT. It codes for CSVQSSNGEKLFF.

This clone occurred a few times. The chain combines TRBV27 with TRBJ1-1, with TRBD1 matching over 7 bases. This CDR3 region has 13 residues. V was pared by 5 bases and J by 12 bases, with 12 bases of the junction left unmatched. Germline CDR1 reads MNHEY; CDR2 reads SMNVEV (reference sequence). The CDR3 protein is CASSQQGNTQSFF. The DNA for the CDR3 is TGTGCCAGCAGTCAACAGGGGAACACTCAATCTTTCTTT.

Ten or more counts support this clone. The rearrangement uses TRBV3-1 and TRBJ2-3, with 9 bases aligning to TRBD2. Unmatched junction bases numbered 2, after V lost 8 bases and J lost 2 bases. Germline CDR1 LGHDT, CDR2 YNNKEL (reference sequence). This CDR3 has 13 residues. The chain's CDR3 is CASVGLATDTQYF. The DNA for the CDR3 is TGTGCCAGCGTGGGACTAGCCACAGATACGCAGTATTTT.

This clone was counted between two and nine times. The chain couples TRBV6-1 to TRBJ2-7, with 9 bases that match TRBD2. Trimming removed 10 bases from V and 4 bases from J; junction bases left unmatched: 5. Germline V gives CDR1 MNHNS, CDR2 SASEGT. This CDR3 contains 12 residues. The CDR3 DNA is TGTGCCATCGGCGGGGGGGTGTACGAGCAGTACTTC. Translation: CAIGGGVYEQYF.

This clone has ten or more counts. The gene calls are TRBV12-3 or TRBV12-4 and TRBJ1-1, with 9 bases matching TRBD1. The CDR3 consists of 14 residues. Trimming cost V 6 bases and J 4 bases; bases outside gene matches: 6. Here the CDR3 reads CASSRDRDLTEAFF. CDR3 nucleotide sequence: TGTGCCAGCAGCCGGGACAGGGATCTCACTGAAGCTTTCTTT.

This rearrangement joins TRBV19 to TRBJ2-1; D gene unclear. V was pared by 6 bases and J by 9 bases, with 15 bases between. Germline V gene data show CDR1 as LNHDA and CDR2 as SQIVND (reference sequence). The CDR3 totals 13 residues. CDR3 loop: CASRVFVSGEQFF. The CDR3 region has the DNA TGTGCCAGTAGGGTCTTCGTGTCGGGTGAGCAGTTCTTC. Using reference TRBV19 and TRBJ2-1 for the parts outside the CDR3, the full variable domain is DGGITQSPKYLFRKEGQNVTLSCEQNLNHDAMYWYRQDPGQGLRLIYYSQIVNDFQKGDIAEGYSVSREKKESFPLTVTSAQKNPTAFYLCASRVFVSGEQFFGPGTRLTVL.